This T cell receptor (beta chain) stems from a study of glioma-infiltrating T cells after dendritic cell vaccination. Germline values: CDR1 SGHAT, CDR2 FQNNGV. This CDR3 comprises 15 residues. Trimming took off 5 bases at V and 0 bases at J, with 12 bases between the two ends. Time point in this sample: after dendritic cell vaccination, including at tumor progression/relapse. Only patients with spare fresh-frozen tumor and over two years of follow-up were included. Assay: immunoSEQ multiplex PCR; the TCRdb copy retains only in-frame clones and omits some. Counted here are tens of thousands of clones, roughly 87% occurring once; the ten biggest clones make up more than 2%. As for this clone: Its target is unknown.

Notes on the study in general: Survival was not directly related to TCR clonality in these patients.

The receptor's source is a human donor with glioblastoma. The gene calls are TRBV11-2 and TRBJ2-3; unclear D gene. Material: blood, obtained after dendritic cell vaccination. DNA of the CDR3: TGTGCCAGCAGCAAAGCCCCTCGGAGCACAGATACGCAGTATTTT. This codes for CASSKAPRSTDTQYF.